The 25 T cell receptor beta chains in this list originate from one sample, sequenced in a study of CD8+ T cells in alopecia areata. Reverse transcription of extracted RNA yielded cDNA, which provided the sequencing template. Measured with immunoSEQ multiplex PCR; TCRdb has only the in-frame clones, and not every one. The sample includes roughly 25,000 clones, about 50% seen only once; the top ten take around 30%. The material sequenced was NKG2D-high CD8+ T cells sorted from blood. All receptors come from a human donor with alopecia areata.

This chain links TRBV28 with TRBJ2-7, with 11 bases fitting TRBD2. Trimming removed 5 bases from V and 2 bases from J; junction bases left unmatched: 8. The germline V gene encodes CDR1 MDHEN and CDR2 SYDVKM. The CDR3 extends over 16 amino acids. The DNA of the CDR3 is TGTGCCAGCAGTCCTCCGACTAGCGGGGCCCCCTACGAGCAGTACTTC. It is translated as CASSPPTSGAPYEQYF.

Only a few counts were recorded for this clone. CDR3: CASINVWGGGTEAFF. CDR3 bases: TGTGCCAGCATCAATGTTTGGGGAGGAGGCACTGAAGCTTTCTTT. The chain uses TRBV27 and TRBJ1-1; D uncertain. The CDR3 spans 15 residues. Trimming took 7 bases from V and 4 from J, leaving 19 bases between them. Germline V gives CDR1 MNHEY, CDR2 SMNVEV (reference sequence).

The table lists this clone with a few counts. The DNA of the CDR3 is TGTGCCAGCAGCAAAGATACCGGGACAGGCACTAAAGAGCCCCAGCATTTT. Translating gives CASSKDTGTGTKEPQHF. The rearrangement uses TRBV21-1 and TRBJ1-5; no DNA check was done on the table's D call, TRBD1. TRBV21-1 is marked as a pseudogene. This CDR3 comprises 17 residues.

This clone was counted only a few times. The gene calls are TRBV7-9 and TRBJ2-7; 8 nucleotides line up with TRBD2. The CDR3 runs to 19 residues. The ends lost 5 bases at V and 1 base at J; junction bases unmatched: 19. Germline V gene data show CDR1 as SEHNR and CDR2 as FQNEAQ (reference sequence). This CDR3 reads CASSPHLGGGSSLSYEQYF. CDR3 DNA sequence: TGTGCCAGCAGCCCTCATCTCGGGGGGGGTTCGTCCCTGTCCTACGAGCAGTACTTC.

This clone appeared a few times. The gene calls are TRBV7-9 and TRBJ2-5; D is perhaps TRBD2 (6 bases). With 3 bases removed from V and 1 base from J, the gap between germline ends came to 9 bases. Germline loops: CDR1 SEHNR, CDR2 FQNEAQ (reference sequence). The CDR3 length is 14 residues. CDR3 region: CASSFSGVQETQYF. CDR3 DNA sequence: TGTGCCAGCAGCTTTTCGGGGGTCCAAGAGACCCAGTACTTC.

CDR3 coding DNA: TGTGCCAGCAGCGTGCTAGCGGGAGAGGTTGAGCAGTTCTTC. Its translation: CASSVLAGEVEQFF. The chain links TRBV14 to TRBJ2-1; TRBD2 matches at 10 bases. Unmatched junction bases numbered 7, after V lost 5 bases and J lost 9 bases. The CDR3 runs to 14 residues. Germline assignment: CDR1 SGHDN and CDR2 FVKESK.

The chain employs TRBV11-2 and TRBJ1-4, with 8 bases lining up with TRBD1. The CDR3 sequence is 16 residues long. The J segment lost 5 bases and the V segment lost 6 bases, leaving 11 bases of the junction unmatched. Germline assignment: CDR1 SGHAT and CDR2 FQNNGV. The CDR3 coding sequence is TGTGCCAGCAGTTTGTATGGCCGGGACAGGAATGAAAAACTGTTTTTT. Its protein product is CASSLYGRDRNEKLFF.

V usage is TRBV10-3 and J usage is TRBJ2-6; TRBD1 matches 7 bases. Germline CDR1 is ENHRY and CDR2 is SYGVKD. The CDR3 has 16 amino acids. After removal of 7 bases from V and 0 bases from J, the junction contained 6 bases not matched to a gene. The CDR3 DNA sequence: TGTGCCATCACGGCAGGGGGTAGCTCTGGGGCCAACGTCCTGACTTTC. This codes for CAITAGGSSGANVLTF.

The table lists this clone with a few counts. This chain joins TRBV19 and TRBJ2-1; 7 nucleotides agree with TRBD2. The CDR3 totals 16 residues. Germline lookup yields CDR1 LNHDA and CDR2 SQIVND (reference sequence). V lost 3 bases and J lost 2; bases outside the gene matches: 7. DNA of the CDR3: TGTGCCAGTAGTATCCCTGGGGAGGGCCCCTACAATGAGCAGTTCTTC. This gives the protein CASSIPGEGPYNEQFF.

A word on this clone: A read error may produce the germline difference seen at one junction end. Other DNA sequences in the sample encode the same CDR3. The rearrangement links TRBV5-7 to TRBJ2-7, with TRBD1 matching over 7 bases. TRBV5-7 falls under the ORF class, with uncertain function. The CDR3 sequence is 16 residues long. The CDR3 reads CASSLYFGTAPCEQYF. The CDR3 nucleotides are TGTGCTAGCAGCCTCTACTTCGGGACAGCCCCTTGTGAGCAGTACTTC.

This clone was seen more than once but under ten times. CDR3 region: CASSELEQGWTGELFF. The DNA of the CDR3 is TGTGCCAGCAGTGAATTGGAACAGGGGTGGACCGGGGAGCTGTTTTTT. This chain connects TRBV2 to TRBJ2-2; 7 nucleotides match TRBD1. Germline loops: CDR1 SNHLY, CDR2 FYNNEI. V dropped 2 bases and J dropped 5; count of bases not matched to a gene: 8. The CDR3 has 16 residues.

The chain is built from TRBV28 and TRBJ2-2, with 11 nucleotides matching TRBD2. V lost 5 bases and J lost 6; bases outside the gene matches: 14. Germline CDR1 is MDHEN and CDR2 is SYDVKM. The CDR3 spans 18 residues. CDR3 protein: CASSQNPATSGKAGELFF. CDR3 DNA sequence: TGTGCCAGCAGTCAAAACCCGGCGACTAGCGGGAAGGCCGGGGAGCTGTTTTTT.

CDR3 DNA: TGTGCCACGCAAGACGAGATGGGAGATACGCAGTATTTT. Its translation is CATQDEMGDTQYF. The chain carries TRBV15 and TRBJ2-3; D remains ambiguous. Between the trimmed V and J ends, which lost 9 bases and 5 bases, there was a span of 15 bases. Germline CDR1 is LNHNV and CDR2 is YYDKDF (reference sequence). The CDR3 sequence is 13 residues long. The full variable domain, completed using reference TRBV15 and TRBJ2-3, is DAMVIQNPRYQVTQFGKPVTLSCSQTLNHNVMYWYQQKSSQAPKLLFHYYDKDFNNEADTPDNFQSRRPNTSFCFLDIRSPGLGDTAMYLCATQDEMGDTQYFGPGTRLTVL.

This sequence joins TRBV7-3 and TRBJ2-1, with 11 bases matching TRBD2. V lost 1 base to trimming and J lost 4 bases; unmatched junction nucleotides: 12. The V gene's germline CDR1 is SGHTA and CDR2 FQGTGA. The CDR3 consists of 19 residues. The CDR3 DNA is TGTGCCAGCAGCTTAAACGGACTAGCGGGCTCCCTCTCGTACAATGAGCAGTTCTTC. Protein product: CASSLNGLAGSLSYNEQFF.

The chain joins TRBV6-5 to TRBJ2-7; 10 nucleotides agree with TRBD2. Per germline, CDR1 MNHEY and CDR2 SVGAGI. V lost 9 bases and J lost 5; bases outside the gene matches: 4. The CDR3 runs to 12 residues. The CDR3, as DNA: TGTGCCAGTCTAGCGGGAGACCACGAGCAGTACTTC. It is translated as CASLAGDHEQYF.

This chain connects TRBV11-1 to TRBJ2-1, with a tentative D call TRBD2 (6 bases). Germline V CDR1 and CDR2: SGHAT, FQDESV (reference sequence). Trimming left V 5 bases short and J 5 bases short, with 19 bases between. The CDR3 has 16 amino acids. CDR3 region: CASSPAGTFSNNEQFF. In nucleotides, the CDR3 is TGTGCCAGCAGCCCTGCCGGGACTTTTTCTAACAATGAGCAGTTCTTC.

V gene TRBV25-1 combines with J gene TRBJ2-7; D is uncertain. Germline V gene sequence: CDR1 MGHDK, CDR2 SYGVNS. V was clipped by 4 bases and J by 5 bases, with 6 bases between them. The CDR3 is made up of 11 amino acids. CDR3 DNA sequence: TGTGCCAGCAGTGTGGGAAACGAGCAGTACTTC. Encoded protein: CASSVGNEQYF.

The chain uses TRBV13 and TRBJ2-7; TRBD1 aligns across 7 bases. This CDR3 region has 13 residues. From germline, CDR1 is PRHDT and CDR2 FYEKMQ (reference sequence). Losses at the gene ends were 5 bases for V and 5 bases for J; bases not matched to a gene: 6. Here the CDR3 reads CASSPQDRHEQYF. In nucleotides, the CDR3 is TGTGCCAGCAGCCCCCAGGACAGGCACGAGCAGTACTTC.

The CDR3 DNA follows: TGTGCCAGCAGCTTAGCCTTACTAGCGGGAGCTAGCACAGATACGCAGTATTTT. Protein product: CASSLALLAGASTDTQYF. V and J are TRBV11-2 and TRBJ2-3; 11 bases are a match to TRBD2. This CDR3 has 18 amino acids. Germline V gene sequence: CDR1 SGHAT, CDR2 FQNNGV. V dropped 1 base and J dropped 0; count of bases not matched to a gene: 6. Combining the CDR3 with reference TRBV11-2 and TRBJ2-3 gives the whole variable domain EAGVAQSPRYKIIEKRQSVAFWCNPISGHATLYWYQQILGQGPKLLIQFQNNGVVDDSQLPKDRFSAERLKGVDSTLKIQPAKLEDSAVYLCASSLALLAGASTDTQYFGPGTRLTVL.

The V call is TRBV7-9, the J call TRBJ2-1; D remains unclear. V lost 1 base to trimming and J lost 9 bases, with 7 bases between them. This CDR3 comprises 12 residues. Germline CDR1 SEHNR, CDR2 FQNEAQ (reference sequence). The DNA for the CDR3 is TGTGCCAGCAGCTTAGTTGGTAGTGAGCAGTTCTTC. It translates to CASSLVGSEQFF.

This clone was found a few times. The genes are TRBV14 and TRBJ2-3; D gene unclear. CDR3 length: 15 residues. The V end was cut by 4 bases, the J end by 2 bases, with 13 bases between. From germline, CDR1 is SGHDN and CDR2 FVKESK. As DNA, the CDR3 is TGTGCCAGCAGCCGATTTAAAGGGCACACAGATACGCAGTATTTT. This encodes CASSRFKGHTDTQYF.

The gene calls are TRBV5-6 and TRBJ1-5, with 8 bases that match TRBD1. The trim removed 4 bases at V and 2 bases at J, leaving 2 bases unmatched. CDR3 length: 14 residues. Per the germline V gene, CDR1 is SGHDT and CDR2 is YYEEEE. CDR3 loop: CASSQTGGNQPQHF. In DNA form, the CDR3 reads TGTGCCAGCAGCCAGACAGGGGGCAATCAGCCCCAGCATTTT.

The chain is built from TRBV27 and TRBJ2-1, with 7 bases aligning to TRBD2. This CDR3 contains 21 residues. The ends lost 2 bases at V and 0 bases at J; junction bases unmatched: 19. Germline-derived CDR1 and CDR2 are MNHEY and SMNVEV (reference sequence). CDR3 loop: CASSLKAIWLAETSSYNEQFF. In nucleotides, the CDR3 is TGTGCCAGCAGTTTAAAGGCCATTTGGCTAGCGGAAACGAGCTCCTACAATGAGCAGTTCTTC.

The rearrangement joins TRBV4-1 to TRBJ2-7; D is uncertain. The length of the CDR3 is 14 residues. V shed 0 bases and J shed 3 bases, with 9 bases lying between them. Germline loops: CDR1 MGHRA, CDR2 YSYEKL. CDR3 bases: TGCGCCAGCAGCCAAGATTTGCCCGACTACGAGCAGTACTTC. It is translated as CASSQDLPDYEQYF.

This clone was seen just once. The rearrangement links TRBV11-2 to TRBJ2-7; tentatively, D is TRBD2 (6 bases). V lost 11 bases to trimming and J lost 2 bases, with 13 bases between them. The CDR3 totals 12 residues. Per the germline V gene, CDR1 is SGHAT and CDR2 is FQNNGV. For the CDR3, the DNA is TGTGCCTCCGGGGCGGGAACCTACGAGCAGTACTTC. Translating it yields CASGAGTYEQYF.